The 26 T cell receptor beta chains listed next were all sequenced from one sample in a study of cytomegalovirus exposure and HLA in healthy donors (dated by TCRdb to 2016 to 2017). Libraries were made using the immunoSEQ multiplex PCR assay. For the multiplex PCR, a mixture combining 60 forward primers for TCR Vbeta segments and 13 reverse primers for TCR Jbeta segments was used. TCRdb's version of the immuneACCESS table is confined to in-frame rearrangements and falls short of the full clone set. An unresolved V gene accounts for under half of the shortfall where checked; the remainder is of unknown origin. The sample table records 210,000 or so clones; about three quarters of these occur just once. The ten most abundant clones make up 2% to 2.5% of the sample. Sequenced: PBMCs. The source of these receptors is a woman aged 25-40 years in good health and CMV-seropositive.

In regard to this clone: Other DNA sequences from this sample encode an identical CDR3 as well. V usage is TRBV28 and J usage is TRBJ1-2, with 7 bases matching TRBD1. Losses at the gene ends were 2 bases for V and 5 bases for J; bases not matched to a gene: 2. In germline, CDR1 is MDHEN, CDR2 SYDVKM. The CDR3 sequence is 13 residues long. The CDR3 nucleotides are TGTGCCAGCAGTTTAACAGGGGTTTATGGCTACACCTTC. Translation gives CASSLTGVYGYTF.

This chain uses TRBV18 with TRBJ1-5, with 9 bases matching TRBD1. The germline CDR1 and CDR2 sequences are KGHSH and LQKENI. V shed 0 bases, J shed 7 bases, and the junction held 4 bases outside the gene matches. The length of the CDR3 is 15 residues. CDR3 sequence reads: CASSPPGTGPQPQHF. For the CDR3, the DNA is TGTGCCAGCTCACCACCGGGGACAGGGCCCCAGCCCCAGCATTTT.

This chain uses TRBV29-1 with TRBJ2-1; 14 positions agree with TRBD2. Germline V gene lookup returns CDR1 SQVTM and CDR2 ANQGSEA. Losses at the gene ends were 7 bases for V and 7 bases for J; bases not matched to a gene: 6. The CDR3 length is 14 residues. CDR3 nucleotides: TGCAGCGCCCCCGGGACTAGCGGGAGTAATGAGCAGTTCTTC. This gives the protein CSAPGTSGSNEQFF.

The chain joins TRBV30 to TRBJ2-2, with TRBD2 matching over 8 bases. Trimming took 1 base from V and 0 from J; bases not matched to a gene: 4. This CDR3 region has 16 residues. Germline CDR1 GTSNPN, CDR2 SVGIG (reference sequence). Here the CDR3 DNA reads TGTGCCTGGAGTGATTCGGGACTAGCGAACACCGGGGAGCTGTTTTTT. Protein: CAWSDSGLANTGELFF.

This clone was recorded a few times. The chain joins TRBV18 to TRBJ2-5, with 8 bases lining up with TRBD2. Germline CDR1 is KGHSH and CDR2 is LQKENI. The junction had 8 bases not matched to a gene; V was cut back by 6 bases and J by 5 bases. The CDR3 has 14 residues. The CDR3 DNA is TGTGCCAGCTCGCGAGCGGGAGTGGCTGAGACCCAGTACTTC. It yields the protein CASSRAGVAETQYF.

This clone has a single count. The chain couples TRBV30 to TRBJ1-5, with D possibly TRBD1 on 5 matching bases. This CDR3 is 14 amino acids long. Germline V gene sequence: CDR1 GTSNPN, CDR2 SVGIG (reference sequence). V gave up 3 bases and J gave up 1 base, with 10 bases separating them. CDR3 loop: CAWSAGISNQPQHF. For the CDR3, the DNA is TGTGCCTGGAGCGCAGGGATCAGCAATCAGCCCCAGCATTTT.

CDR3 sequence (DNA): TGTGCCAGCAGTTTATCGGGCGTGTTCTACGAGCAGTACTTC. This translates into CASSLSGVFYEQYF. The gene calls are TRBV27 and TRBJ2-7; no firm D call. The ends were cut back, 0 bases at V and 3 bases at J, with 9 bases in the middle. Looked up from germline, CDR1 is MNHEY and CDR2 is SMNVEV (reference sequence). The CDR3 is made up of 14 amino acids.

The chain uses TRBV18 and TRBJ2-7; 7 bases are a match to TRBD2. Germline CDR1 and CDR2: KGHSH and LQKENI. Trimming removed 6 bases from V and 0 bases from J; junction bases left unmatched: 8. The CDR3 is 15 amino acids. CDR3 coding DNA: TGTGCCAGCTCCCTTGGGGGAGGGCCCTCCTACGAGCAGTACTTC. It is translated as CASSLGGGPSYEQYF.

The V call is TRBV28, the J call TRBJ1-5; D is possibly TRBD1 (6 bases). V was pared by 10 bases and J by 0 bases, with 16 bases between. The CDR3 covers 15 residues. Germline loops: CDR1 MDHEN, CDR2 SYDVKM. The CDR3 reads CATRGGSHSNQPQHF. The CDR3 region has the DNA TGTGCCACCAGGGGAGGGTCCCATAGCAATCAGCCCCAGCATTTT.

The V call is TRBV18, the J call TRBJ2-1; a possible D gene is TRBD1 (5 bases). CDR1 is KGHSH and CDR2 is LQKENI in the germline V gene. The CDR3 sequence is 15 residues long. V was cut by 6 bases and J by 1 base, with 13 bases left in between. DNA of the CDR3: TGTGCCAGCTCGCTGACAGTGCTGTCCTACAATGAGCAGTTCTTC. Residues: CASSLTVLSYNEQFF.

The chain employs TRBV6-6 and TRBJ2-1, with TRBD1 as a possible D gene (6 bases). Germline V gives CDR1 MNHNY, CDR2 SVGAGI (reference sequence). V was shortened by 2 bases and J by 4 bases, with 9 bases between the two germline ends. CDR3 length: 14 residues. The DNA of the CDR3 is TGTGCCAGCAGTTACGGGACAATGTACAATGAGCAGTTCTTC. Protein product: CASSYGTMYNEQFF.

The chain couples TRBV6-5 to TRBJ2-3, with D possibly TRBD2 on 5 matching bases. With 3 bases removed from V and 1 base from J, the gap between germline ends came to 11 bases. CDR3 size: 15 residues. Germline CDR1 is MNHEY and CDR2 is SVGAGI. CDR3 coding DNA: TGTGCCAGCAGTTATCGGGGTATTGGCACAGATACGCAGTATTTT. Encoded protein: CASSYRGIGTDTQYF.

The chain combines TRBV28 with TRBJ1-1; D unclear. V lost 7 bases and J lost 12, with 21 bases in between. The germline V gene encodes CDR1 MDHEN and CDR2 SYDVKM. This CDR3 has 13 residues. This CDR3 reads CASTFRTGRATFF. CDR3 nucleotides: TGTGCCAGCACCTTCCGGACGGGAAGGGCTACTTTCTTT.

The chain combines TRBV6-6 with TRBJ2-5, with a tentative D call TRBD1 (6 bases). Trimming removed 6 bases at V and 1 base at J, with 12 bases between. The CDR3 is made up of 14 amino acids. CDR1 is MNHNY and CDR2 is SVGAGI in the germline V gene (reference sequence). The CDR3 coding sequence is TGTGCCAGCAGGCCGGGACACCTCCAAGAGACCCAGTACTTC. Its translation: CASRPGHLQETQYF.

This chain joins TRBV7-2 and TRBJ2-7; TRBD1 matches at 7 bases. V lost 4 bases and J lost 0; bases outside the gene matches: 3. CDR1 is SGHTA, CDR2 FQGNSA, per germline. This CDR3 spans 14 amino acids. This CDR3 is CASSSRTGSYEQYF. The CDR3 DNA is TGTGCCAGCAGCTCCCGGACAGGCTCCTACGAGCAGTACTTC.

The chain links TRBV30 to TRBJ1-1; no clear D. The CDR3 sequence is 13 residues long. From germline, CDR1 is GTSNPN and CDR2 SVGIG (reference sequence). V lost 4 bases and J lost 4, with 13 bases in between. CDR3 loop: CAWTDAHSTEAFF. In nucleotides, the CDR3 is TGTGCCTGGACCGACGCCCACAGCACTGAAGCTTTCTTT.

The rearrangement links TRBV11-2 to TRBJ2-5; no clear D gene. The V and J ends lost 1 base and 5 bases respectively, with 8 bases between them. Germline assignment: CDR1 SGHAT and CDR2 FQNNGV. This CDR3 contains 13 residues. CDR3 in DNA: TGTGCCAGCAGCTTAGGCGTACGGGAGACCCAGTACTTC. Protein product: CASSLGVRETQYF.

This rearrangement joins TRBV30 to TRBJ1-3; TRBD1 might be the D (5 bases). The CDR3 has 14 residues. Germline values: CDR1 GTSNPN, CDR2 SVGIG (reference sequence). Trimming left V 4 bases short and J 0 bases short, with 10 bases between. CDR3 sequence: CAWMIGGSGNTIYF. CDR3 in DNA: TGTGCCTGGATGATCGGGGGCTCTGGAAACACCATATATTTT.

The V gene is TRBV19, the J gene TRBJ2-1; TRBD1 aligns across 10 bases. The trim removed 5 bases at V and 9 bases at J, leaving 10 bases unmatched. Per germline, CDR1 LNHDA and CDR2 SQIVND (reference sequence). CDR3 length: 15 residues. The CDR3 reads CASSADRGRRGEQFF. As DNA, the CDR3 is TGTGCCAGTAGTGCAGACAGGGGGCGGAGAGGTGAGCAGTTCTTC. Full variable domain (outside the CDR3, taken from reference TRBV19 and TRBJ2-1): DGGITQSPKYLFRKEGQNVTLSCEQNLNHDAMYWYRQDPGQGLRLIYYSQIVNDFQKGDIAEGYSVSREKKESFPLTVTSAQKNPTAFYLCASSADRGRRGEQFFGPGTRLTVL.

The chain recombines TRBV5-1 with TRBJ2-2; TRBD1 might be the D (5 bases). Trimming cost V 0 bases and J 7 bases, with 13 bases left between them. CDR1 is SGHRS and CDR2 is YFSETQ in the germline V gene. There are 15 residues in the CDR3. CDR3 residues: CASSLGAGSIGELFF. CDR3 coding DNA: TGCGCCAGCAGCTTGGGGGCAGGGTCGATCGGGGAGCTGTTTTTT.

This chain joins TRBV30 and TRBJ2-7; 7 bases map to TRBD1. V was clipped by 2 bases and J by 0 bases; unmatched bases: 7. Germline CDR1 and CDR2: GTSNPN and SVGIG (reference sequence). CDR3 size: 15 residues. This CDR3 is CAWSRETGSSYEQYF. In DNA, the CDR3 is TGTGCCTGGAGTAGGGAGACAGGGAGCTCCTACGAGCAGTACTTC. Complete variable domain (other parts from reference TRBV30 and TRBJ2-7): SQTIHQWPATLVQPVGSPLSLECTVEGTSNPNLYWYRQAAGRGLQLLFYSVGIGQISSEVPQNLSASRPQDRQFILSSKKLLLSDSGFYLCAWSRETGSSYEQYFGPGTRLTVT.

The gene calls are TRBV28 and TRBJ2-3, with D possibly being TRBD2 (5 bases). Per the germline V gene, CDR1 is MDHEN and CDR2 is SYDVKM. V was trimmed by 7 bases and J by 6 bases, leaving 20 bases between them. This CDR3 has 15 amino acids. CDR3 nucleotide sequence: TGTGCCAGCACTACTCCTTCGGGAATTTATGATACGCAGTATTTT. Translating gives CASTTPSGIYDTQYF. Looking up the rest from reference TRBV28 and TRBJ2-3 gives the full variable domain: DVKVTQSSRYLVKRTGEKVFLECVQDMDHENMFWYRQDPGLGLRLIYFSYDVKMKEKGDIPEGYSVSREKKERFSLILESASTNQTSMYLCASTTPSGIYDTQYFGPGTRLTVL.

The chain joins TRBV29-1 to TRBJ1-2; 11 nucleotides align to TRBD1. The CDR3 has 15 amino acids. V lost 7 bases to trimming and J lost 7 bases; unmatched junction nucleotides: 14. Germline loops: CDR1 SQVTM, CDR2 ANQGSEA. CDR3 residues: CSAEGTGGLLAGYTF. CDR3 nucleotide sequence: TGCAGCGCAGAGGGGACAGGGGGGCTCCTGGCTGGCTACACCTTC.

V is TRBV5-1 and J is TRBJ2-7; 8 bases map to TRBD1. V lost 4 bases and J lost 3; bases outside the gene matches: 6. Germline assignment: CDR1 SGHRS and CDR2 YFSETQ. This CDR3 spans 14 amino acids. CDR3 region: CASSPGQGNYEQYF. The CDR3 DNA reads as TGCGCCAGCAGCCCAGGACAGGGTAACTACGAGCAGTACTTC.

The V gene is TRBV5-1, the J gene TRBJ2-2; possible D gene TRBD2, 6 bases. The germline V and J ends were trimmed by 4 bases and 6 bases, with 16 bases remaining between them. The CDR3 is made up of 15 amino acids. Germline CDR1 is SGHRS and CDR2 is YFSETQ. The CDR3 region has the DNA TGCGCCAGCAGCCCGGAGGGGACCAAGGCCGGGGAGCTGTTTTTT. Encoded protein: CASSPEGTKAGELFF.

The chain joins TRBV18 to TRBJ1-3; D is uncertain. V dropped 2 bases and J dropped 7 bases, with 12 bases sitting between them. The CDR3 has 14 amino acids. Germline V CDR1 and CDR2: KGHSH, LQKENI. CDR3 protein: CASSPGGGPNTIYF. For the CDR3, the DNA is TGTGCCAGCTCACCAGGAGGTGGACCGAACACCATATATTTT.